This T cell receptor beta chain was recorded in a study of OX40 agonist ivuxolimab in advanced cancers. Study background: Two patients with cutaneous melanoma and one with hepatocellular carcinoma, three in total, showed partial responses.

The protocol was immunoSEQ multiplex PCR, while the TCRdb copy is restricted to in-frame clones and leaves out a portion. The sample comprises approximately 90,000 clones, under 85% of which are singletons, and 3% to 4% rests with the top ten. V lost 2 bases and J lost 3, with 11 bases in between. CDR1 and CDR2 from the germline V gene are SGHTA and FQGTGA. The CDR3 spans 15 residues. The sample was CD4+ or CD8+ T cells sorted from blood, taken in a trial of the OX40 agonist ivuxolimab. The V and J genes are TRBV7-3 and TRBJ2-1, with D perhaps matching TRBD1 or TRBD2 (5 bases each). The sequence was collected from an adult with an advanced solid tumor such as melanoma, head and neck, liver or kidney cancer. CDR3 nucleotides: TGTGCCAGCAGCTTAGCCGGGACCAACTACAATGAGCAGTTCTTC. Translating it yields CASSLAGTNYNEQFF.